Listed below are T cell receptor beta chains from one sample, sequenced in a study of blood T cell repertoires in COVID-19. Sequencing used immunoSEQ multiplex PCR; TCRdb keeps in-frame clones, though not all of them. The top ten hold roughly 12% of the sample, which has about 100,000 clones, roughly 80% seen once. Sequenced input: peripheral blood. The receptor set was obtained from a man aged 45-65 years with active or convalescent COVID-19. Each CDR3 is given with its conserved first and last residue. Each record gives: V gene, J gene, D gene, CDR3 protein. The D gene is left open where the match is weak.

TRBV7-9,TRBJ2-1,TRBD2,CASSLLRGTSVNNEQFF
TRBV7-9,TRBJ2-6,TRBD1,CASSPLADRAYSGANVLTF
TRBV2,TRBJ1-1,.,CASRDRGPEAFF
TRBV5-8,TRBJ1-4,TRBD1,CASSLTGTGDEKLFF
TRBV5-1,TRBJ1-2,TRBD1,CASSARGQGADGYTF
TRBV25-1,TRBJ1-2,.,CASNPGYGGYTF
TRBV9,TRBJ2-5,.,CASTAGCQETQYF
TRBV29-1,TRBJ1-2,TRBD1,CSVAVTGGDYGYTF
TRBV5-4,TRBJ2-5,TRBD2,CASSSAGGSQETQYF
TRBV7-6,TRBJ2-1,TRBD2,CASSSLAGESNEQFF
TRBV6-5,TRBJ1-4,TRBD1,CASTPGQTDEKLFF
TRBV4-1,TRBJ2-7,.,CASSPQAGRSGYEQYF
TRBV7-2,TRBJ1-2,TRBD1,CASSLDGQGMNGYTF
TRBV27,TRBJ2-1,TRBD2,CASSFGLAGGYNEQFF
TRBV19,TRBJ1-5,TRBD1,CASSPRTGGVQPQHF
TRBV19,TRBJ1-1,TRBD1,CASTHGAGGGMNTEAFF
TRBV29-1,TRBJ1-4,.,CSASTGLLEKLFF
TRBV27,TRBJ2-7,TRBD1,CASSQDRGQEQYF
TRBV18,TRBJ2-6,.,CASSPPGVGANVLTF
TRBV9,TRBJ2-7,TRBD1,CASSPHPRDRTYEQYF
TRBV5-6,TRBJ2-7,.,CASSLDRNYEQYF
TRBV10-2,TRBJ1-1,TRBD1,CASSVDRGNTEAFF
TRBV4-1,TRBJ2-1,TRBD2,CASSQVQRGSSYNEQFF
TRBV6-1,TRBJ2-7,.,CASSERAGPSYEQYF
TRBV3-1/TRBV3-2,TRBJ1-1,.,CASSLQPGTEAFF
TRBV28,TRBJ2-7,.,CASRGGTSSYEQYF